A single sample is the source of the 7 T cell receptor beta chains below, sequenced in a study of regulatory T cells in long-lasting Graves disease. CDR3-region Arm-PCR and iRepertoire HTBI primers produced the TCR beta libraries. TCRdb ran MiXCR on the multiplex PCR reads and lists one entry per CDR3 protein. The profile covers approximately 380,000 distinct CDR3 sequences, with around 20% appearing a single time and 20% taken by the ten largest. Time point denoted: persistent/refractory GD, antithyroid drugs over 5 years with positive TRAb. RNA isolated from PBMCs was used to make the TCR library. The specimen comprised peripheral blood mononuclear cells (PBMCs), sampled when the disease was refractory, from a patient treated with antithyroid drugs. These receptors came from a female donor with Graves disease.

This clonotype was found many times. This sequence joins TRBV12-3 or TRBV12-4 and TRBJ2-2; D remains unclear. The CDR3 length is 14 residues. Trimming pared 2 bases from V and 7 bases from J, leaving 11 bases between. The DNA of the CDR3 is TGTGCCAGCAGTTTAATGAGTGTTGACGGGGAGCTGTTTTTT. Translating gives CASSLMSVDGELFF.

This clonotype occurred many times. The chain employs TRBV27 and TRBJ2-7, with 9 bases lining up with TRBD2. This CDR3 contains 14 residues. J was trimmed by 5 bases and V by 4 bases; bases with no gene match: 6. The V gene's germline CDR1 is MNHEY and CDR2 SMNVEV (reference sequence). The CDR3 here is CASSYAGGPHEQYF. As DNA, the CDR3 is TGTGCCAGCAGTTACGCGGGAGGGCCTCACGAGCAGTACTTC.

This chain joins TRBV7-9 and TRBJ1-1; TRBD1 agrees at 7 bases. CDR1 is SEHNR, CDR2 FQNEAQ, per germline (reference sequence). Unmatched junction bases numbered 11, after V lost 5 bases and J lost 5 bases. There are 15 residues in the CDR3. The CDR3: CASSPRTGLGTEAFF. CDR3 in DNA: TGTGCCAGCAGCCCCCGGACAGGCTTAGGAACTGAAGCTTTCTTT.

The rearrangement joins TRBV20-1 to TRBJ1-4; 8 bases fit TRBD1. Germline CDR1 is DFQATT and CDR2 is SNEGSKA (reference sequence). With 3 bases clipped from V and 7 bases from J, the junction kept 7 bases outside the gene matches. This CDR3 is built from 14 residues. The CDR3 DNA reads TGCAGTGCTAGCCAGGGGGCGAACGCTGAAAAACTGTTTTTT. Translation: CSASQGANAEKLFF.

This clonotype was seen more than once but under ten times. The gene calls are TRBV4-2 and TRBJ2-4; perhaps D is TRBD1 or TRBD2 (6 bases each). Germline V gene sequence: CDR1 LGHNA, CDR2 YNFKEQ. Trimming took 0 bases from V and 8 from J, leaving 17 bases between them. The CDR3 extends over 16 amino acids. CDR3 sequence reads: CASSQDLAGDSHIQYF. CDR3 in DNA: TGTGCCAGCAGCCAAGATCTGGCAGGGGACTCGCACATTCAGTACTTC.

The chain joins TRBV29-1 to TRBJ1-4; maybe TRBD1 (5 bases). Germline V gene sequence: CDR1 SQVTM, CDR2 ANQGSEA. The CDR3 length is 12 residues. Trimming removed 4 bases from V and 7 bases from J, with 10 bases in between. The DNA for the CDR3 is TGCAGCGTTGTTGGGACGAGTGAAAAACTGTTTTTT. Amino acids: CSVVGTSEKLFF.

The chain has TRBV19 and TRBJ2-7; 9 nucleotides line up with TRBD1. V shed 3 bases and J 3 bases; nucleotides not matched to a gene: 3. CDR1 is LNHDA, CDR2 SQIVND, per germline (reference sequence). This CDR3 contains 14 residues. In DNA form, the CDR3 reads TGTGCCAGTAGTATGACAGGGGGTCTCTACGAGCAGTACTTC. This translates into CASSMTGGLYEQYF.